This paragraph reports one T cell receptor (beta chain). CDR3 length equals 15 residues. Trimming took off 0 bases at V and 4 bases at J, with 10 bases between the two ends. Germline loops: CDR1 LGHNA, CDR2 YSLEER. The data were obtained in a study of patients and donors after allogeneic stem cell transplantation. TCRdb re-called the RT-PCR reads through MiXCR, storing one row per CDR3 protein. The repertoire consists of around 90,000 distinct CDR3 sequences, with about 48% occurring once and the leading ten covering roughly two thirds. The clonotype originates from a human donor who was either an allogeneic HSCT recipient or a stem cell or donor lymphocyte infusion donor (not recorded which). It is not recorded whose cells these are; they may come from a transplant donor. The sample taken for sequencing was blood, either unsorted or a sorted T cell fraction (not recorded which). The chain employs TRBV4-3 and TRBJ1-5, with no clear D. The CDR3 loop reads CASSQDQTPNQPQHF. The CDR3 nucleotides read TGCGCCAGCAGCCAAGATCAGACACCAAATCAGCCCCAGCATTTT.